The 3 T cell receptor beta chains given below trace back to one sample, sequenced in a study of OX40 agonist ivuxolimab in advanced cancers. Measured with immunoSEQ multiplex PCR; TCRdb has only the in-frame clones, and not every one. In the table there are more than 50,000 clones, more than 70% of which are singletons. Sequencing used CD4+ or CD8+ T cells sorted from blood, obtained in a trial of the OX40 agonist ivuxolimab. These receptors were obtained from an adult with an advanced solid tumor such as melanoma, head and neck, liver or kidney cancer.

This chain links TRBV9 with TRBJ2-5, with D perhaps assigned TRBD1 or TRBD2 (6 bases each). Trimming removed 4 bases from V and 4 bases from J, with 14 bases in between. Germline V gives CDR1 SGDLS, CDR2 YYNGEE. The length of the CDR3 is 14 residues. The CDR3 DNA is TGTGCCAGCAGCCCCCGAGGAGGGGGAGAGACCCAGTACTTC. Translation gives CASSPRGGGETQYF.

This clone was detected only once. This chain uses TRBV7-9 with TRBJ1-3, with 9 bases lining up with TRBD1. Unmatched junction bases numbered 11, after V lost 10 bases and J lost 4 bases. CDR1 is SEHNR and CDR2 is FQNEAQ in the germline V gene (reference sequence). CDR3 size: 15 residues. CDR3 region: CATTIQGARGNTIYF. The DNA for the CDR3 is TGTGCCACCACAATACAGGGGGCGAGGGGAAACACCATATATTTT.

The rearrangement links TRBV9 to TRBJ2-7, with D possibly matching TRBD1 (6 bases). V lost 4 bases and J lost 3, with 14 bases in between. Germline V gene lookup returns CDR1 SGDLS and CDR2 YYNGEE. This CDR3 region has 14 residues. In DNA, the CDR3 is TGTGCCAGCAGCCCGGAGGACAGACGCTACGAGCAGTACTTC. This encodes CASSPEDRRYEQYF.